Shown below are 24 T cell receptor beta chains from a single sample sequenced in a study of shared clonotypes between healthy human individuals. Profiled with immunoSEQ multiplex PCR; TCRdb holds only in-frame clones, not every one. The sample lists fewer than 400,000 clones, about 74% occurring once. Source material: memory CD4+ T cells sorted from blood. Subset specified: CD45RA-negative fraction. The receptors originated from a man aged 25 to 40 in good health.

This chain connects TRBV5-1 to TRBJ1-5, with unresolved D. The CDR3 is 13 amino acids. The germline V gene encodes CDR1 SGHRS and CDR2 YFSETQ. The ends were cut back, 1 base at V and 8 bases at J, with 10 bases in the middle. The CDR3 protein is CASSLWQGEPQHF. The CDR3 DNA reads TGCGCCAGCAGCTTGTGGCAAGGCGAGCCCCAGCATTTT.

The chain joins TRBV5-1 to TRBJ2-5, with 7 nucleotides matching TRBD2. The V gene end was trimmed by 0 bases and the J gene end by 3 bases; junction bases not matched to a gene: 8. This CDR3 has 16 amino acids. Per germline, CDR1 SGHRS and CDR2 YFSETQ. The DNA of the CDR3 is TGCGCCAGCAGCTTGGCCCTAGCGGCCTGGGAAGAGACCCAGTACTTC. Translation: CASSLALAAWEETQYF.

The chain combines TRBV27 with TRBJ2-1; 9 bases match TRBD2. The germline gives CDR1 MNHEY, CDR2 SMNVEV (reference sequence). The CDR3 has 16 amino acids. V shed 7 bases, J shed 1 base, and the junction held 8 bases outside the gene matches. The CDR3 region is CASTLSAGGSYNEQFF. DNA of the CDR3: TGTGCCAGCACATTATCAGCGGGGGGTTCCTACAATGAGCAGTTCTTC.

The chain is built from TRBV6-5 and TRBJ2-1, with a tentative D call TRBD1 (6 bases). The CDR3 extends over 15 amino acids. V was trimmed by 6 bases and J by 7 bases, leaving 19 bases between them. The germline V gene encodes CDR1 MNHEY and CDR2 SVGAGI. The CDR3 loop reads CASSPLGGVSNEQFF. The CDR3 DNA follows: TGTGCCAGCAGCCCGTTAGGGGGAGTGTCAAATGAGCAGTTCTTC.

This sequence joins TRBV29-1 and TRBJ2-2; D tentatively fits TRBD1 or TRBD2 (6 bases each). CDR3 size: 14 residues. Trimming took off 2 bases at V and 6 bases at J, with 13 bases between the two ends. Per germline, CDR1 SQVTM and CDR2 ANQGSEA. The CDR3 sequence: CSVEPPGAPGELFF. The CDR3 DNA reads TGCAGCGTTGAACCCCCGGGGGCGCCCGGGGAGCTGTTTTTT.

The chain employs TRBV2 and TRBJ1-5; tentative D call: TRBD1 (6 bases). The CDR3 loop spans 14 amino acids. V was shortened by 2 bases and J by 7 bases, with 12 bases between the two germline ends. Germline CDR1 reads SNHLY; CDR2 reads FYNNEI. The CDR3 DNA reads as TGTGCCAGCAGTGAAATCAGGGGCGGGCAGCCCCAGCATTTT. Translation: CASSEIRGGQPQHF.

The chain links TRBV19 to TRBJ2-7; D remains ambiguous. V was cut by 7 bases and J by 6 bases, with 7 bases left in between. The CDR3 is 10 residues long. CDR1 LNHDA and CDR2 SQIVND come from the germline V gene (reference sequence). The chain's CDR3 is CASKGREQYF. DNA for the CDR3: TGTGCCAGTAAGGGCCGCGAGCAGTACTTC. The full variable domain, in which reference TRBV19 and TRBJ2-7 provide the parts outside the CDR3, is DGGITQSPKYLFRKEGQNVTLSCEQNLNHDAMYWYRQDPGQGLRLIYYSQIVNDFQKGDIAEGYSVSREKKESFPLTVTSAQKNPTAFYLCASKGREQYFGPGTRLTVT.

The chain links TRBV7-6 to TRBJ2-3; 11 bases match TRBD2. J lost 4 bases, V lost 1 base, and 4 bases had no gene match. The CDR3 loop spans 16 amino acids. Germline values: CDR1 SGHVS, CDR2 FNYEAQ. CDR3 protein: CASSLGLAGRSDTQYF. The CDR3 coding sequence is TGTGCCAGCAGCTTAGGACTAGCGGGACGGTCAGATACGCAGTATTTT.

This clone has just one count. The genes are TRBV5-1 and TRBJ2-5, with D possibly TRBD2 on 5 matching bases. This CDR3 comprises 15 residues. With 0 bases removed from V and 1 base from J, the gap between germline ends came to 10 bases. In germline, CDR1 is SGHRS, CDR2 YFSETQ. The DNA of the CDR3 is TGCGCCAGCAGCTTGGTGTCCAGCGGCCAAGAGACCCAGTACTTC. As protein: CASSLVSSGQETQYF.

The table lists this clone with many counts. The CDR3 here is CASSTTNRGVRQPQHF. The CDR3 coding sequence is TGTGCCAGCAGTACTACTAACAGGGGTGTGCGTCAGCCCCAGCATTTT. V and J are TRBV6-6 and TRBJ1-5; 7 positions match TRBD1. CDR3 length: 16 amino acids. Germline loops: CDR1 MNHNY, CDR2 SVGAGI (reference sequence). Trimming took 5 bases from V and 6 from J; bases not matched to a gene: 13.

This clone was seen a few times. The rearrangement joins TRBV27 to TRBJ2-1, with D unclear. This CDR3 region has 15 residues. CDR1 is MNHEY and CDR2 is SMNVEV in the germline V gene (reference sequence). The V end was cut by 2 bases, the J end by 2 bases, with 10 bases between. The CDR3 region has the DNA TGTGCCAGCAGTTTAGTGTCGTTAACCTACAATGAGCAGTTCTTC. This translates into CASSLVSLTYNEQFF.

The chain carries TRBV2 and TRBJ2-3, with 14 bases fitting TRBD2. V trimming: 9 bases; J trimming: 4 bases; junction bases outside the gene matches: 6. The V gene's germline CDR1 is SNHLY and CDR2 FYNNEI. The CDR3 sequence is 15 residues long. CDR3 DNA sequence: TGTGCCAGTAGCGGGACTAGCGGGAGTGCAGATACGCAGTATTTT. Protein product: CASSGTSGSADTQYF.

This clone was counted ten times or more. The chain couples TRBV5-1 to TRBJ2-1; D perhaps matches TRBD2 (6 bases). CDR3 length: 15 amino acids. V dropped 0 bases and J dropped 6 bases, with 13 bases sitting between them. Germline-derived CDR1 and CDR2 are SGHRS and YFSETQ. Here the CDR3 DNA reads TGCGCCAGCAGCTTGGGGGTAGCGGATTCCAATGAGCAGTTCTTC. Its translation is CASSLGVADSNEQFF.

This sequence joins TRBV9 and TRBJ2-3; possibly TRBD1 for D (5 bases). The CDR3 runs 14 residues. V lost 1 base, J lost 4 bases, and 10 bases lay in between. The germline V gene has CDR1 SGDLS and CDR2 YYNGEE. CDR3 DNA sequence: TGTGCCAGCAGCGTAACAGGTTATTCAGATACGCAGTATTTT. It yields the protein CASSVTGYSDTQYF.

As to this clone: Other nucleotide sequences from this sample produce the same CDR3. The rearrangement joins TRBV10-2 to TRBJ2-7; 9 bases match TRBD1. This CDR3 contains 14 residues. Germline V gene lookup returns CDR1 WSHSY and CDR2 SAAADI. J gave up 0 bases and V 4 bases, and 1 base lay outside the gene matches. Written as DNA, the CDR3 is TGCGCCAGCAGTGTGACAGGGGGCTCCTACGAGCAGTACTTC. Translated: CASSVTGGSYEQYF.

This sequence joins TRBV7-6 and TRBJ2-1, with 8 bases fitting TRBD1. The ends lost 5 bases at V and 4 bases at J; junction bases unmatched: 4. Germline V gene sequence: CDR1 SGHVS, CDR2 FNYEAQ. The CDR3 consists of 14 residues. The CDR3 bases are TGTGCCAGCAGCGTCGGGACAGGTTACAATGAGCAGTTCTTC. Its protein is CASSVGTGYNEQFF.

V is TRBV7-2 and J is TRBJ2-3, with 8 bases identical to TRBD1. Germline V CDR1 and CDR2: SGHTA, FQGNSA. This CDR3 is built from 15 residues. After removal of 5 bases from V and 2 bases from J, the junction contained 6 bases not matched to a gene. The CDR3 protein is CASSSGQGATDTQYF. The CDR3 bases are TGTGCCAGCAGCAGCGGACAGGGAGCCACAGATACGCAGTATTTT.

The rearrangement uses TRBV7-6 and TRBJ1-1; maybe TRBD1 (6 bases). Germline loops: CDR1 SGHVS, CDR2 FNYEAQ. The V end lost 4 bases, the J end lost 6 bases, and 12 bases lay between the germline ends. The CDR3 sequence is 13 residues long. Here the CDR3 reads CASSSQGYAEAFF. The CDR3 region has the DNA TGTGCCAGCAGCTCCCAGGGGTACGCTGAAGCTTTCTTT. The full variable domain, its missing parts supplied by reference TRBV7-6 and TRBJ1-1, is GAGVSQSPRYKVTKRGQDVALRCDPISGHVSLYWYRQALGQGPEFLTYFNYEAQQDKSGLPNDRFSAERPEGSISTLTIQRTEQRDSAMYRCASSSQGYAEAFFGQGTRLTVV.

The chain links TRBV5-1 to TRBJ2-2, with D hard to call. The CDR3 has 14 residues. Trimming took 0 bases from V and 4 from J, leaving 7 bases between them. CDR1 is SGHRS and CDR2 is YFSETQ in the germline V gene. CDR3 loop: CASSLGSGTGELFF. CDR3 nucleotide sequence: TGCGCCAGCAGCTTGGGGTCGGGCACCGGGGAGCTGTTTTTT.

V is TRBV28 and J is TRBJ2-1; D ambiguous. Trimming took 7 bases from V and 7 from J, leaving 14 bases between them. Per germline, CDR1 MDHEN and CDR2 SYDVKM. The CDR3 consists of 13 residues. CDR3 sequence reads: CASISPVGNEQFF. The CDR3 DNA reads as TGTGCCAGCATCTCACCGGTGGGTAATGAGCAGTTCTTC.

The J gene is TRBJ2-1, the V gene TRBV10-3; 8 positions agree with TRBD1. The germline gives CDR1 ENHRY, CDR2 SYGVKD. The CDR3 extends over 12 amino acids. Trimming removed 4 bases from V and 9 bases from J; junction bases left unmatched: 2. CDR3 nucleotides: TGTGCCATCAGTGCGGACAGGGCTGAGCAGTTCTTC. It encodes CAISADRAEQFF.

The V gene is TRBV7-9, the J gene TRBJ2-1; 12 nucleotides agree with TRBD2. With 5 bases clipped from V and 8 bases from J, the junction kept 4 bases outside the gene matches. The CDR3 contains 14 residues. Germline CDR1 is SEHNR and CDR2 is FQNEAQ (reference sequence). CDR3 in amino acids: CASSPSSGRDEQFF. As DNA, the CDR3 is TGTGCCAGCAGCCCCTCTAGCGGGAGGGATGAGCAGTTCTTC. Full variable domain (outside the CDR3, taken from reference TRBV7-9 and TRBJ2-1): DTGVSQNPRHKITKRGQNVTFRCDPISEHNRLYWYRQTLGQGPEFLTYFQNEAQLEKSRLLSDRFSAERPKGSFSTLEIQRTEQGDSAMYLCASSPSSGRDEQFFGPGTRLTVL.

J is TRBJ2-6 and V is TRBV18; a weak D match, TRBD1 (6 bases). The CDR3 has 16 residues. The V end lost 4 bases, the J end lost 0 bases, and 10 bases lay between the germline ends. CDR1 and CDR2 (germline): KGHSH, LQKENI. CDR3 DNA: TGTGCCAGCTCACTAGGGACATTCTCTGGGGCCAACGTCCTGACTTTC. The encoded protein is CASSLGTFSGANVLTF. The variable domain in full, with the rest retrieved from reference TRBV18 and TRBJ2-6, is NAGVMQNPRHLVRRRGQEARLRCSPMKGHSHVYWYRQLPEEGLKFMVYLQKENIIDESGMPKERFSAEFPKEGPSILRIQQVVRGDSAAYFCASSLGTFSGANVLTFGAGSRLTVL.

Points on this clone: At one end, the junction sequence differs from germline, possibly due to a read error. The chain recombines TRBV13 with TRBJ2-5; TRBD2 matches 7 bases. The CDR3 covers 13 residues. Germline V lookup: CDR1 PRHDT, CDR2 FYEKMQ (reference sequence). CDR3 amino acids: CATGGYNGGRLNF. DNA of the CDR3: TGTGCCACCGGGGGGTATAATGGCGGGAGACTAAACTTC.